The T cell receptor beta chain described here comes from a study of long-term antiretroviral therapy in people with HIV. Study conclusions and caveats: In HIV, the repertoires covered a tighter span of CDR3 lengths than in controls. Diversity increased after ART yet remained lower than in transplant donor controls.

This clone was counted between two and nine times. Its antigen is unidentified. V was clipped by 1 base and J by 4 bases; unmatched bases: 6. This CDR3 region has 14 residues. Germline loops: CDR1 SQVTM, CDR2 ANQGSEA. Run at survey level, the immunoSEQ assay was version v3.0. Per-sample TRB depth target: about 35,000-50,000 T-cell genomes. Generated by immunoSEQ multiplex PCR, the TCRdb table keeps only in-frame clones and is missing some. The data hold 25,000 to 30,000 clones, with more than 85% observed a single time. V and J are TRBV29-1 and TRBJ2-7, with 8 bases fitting TRBD2. The sample was unsorted PBMCs, taken roughly 2.7 years after starting antiretroviral therapy. This clonotype was obtained from a man aged 40-49 years with HIV. The DNA for the CDR3 is TGCAGCGTTGAAGCTCCGGGAGGGCCGTACGAGCAGTACTTC. Encoded protein: CSVEAPGGPYEQYF.